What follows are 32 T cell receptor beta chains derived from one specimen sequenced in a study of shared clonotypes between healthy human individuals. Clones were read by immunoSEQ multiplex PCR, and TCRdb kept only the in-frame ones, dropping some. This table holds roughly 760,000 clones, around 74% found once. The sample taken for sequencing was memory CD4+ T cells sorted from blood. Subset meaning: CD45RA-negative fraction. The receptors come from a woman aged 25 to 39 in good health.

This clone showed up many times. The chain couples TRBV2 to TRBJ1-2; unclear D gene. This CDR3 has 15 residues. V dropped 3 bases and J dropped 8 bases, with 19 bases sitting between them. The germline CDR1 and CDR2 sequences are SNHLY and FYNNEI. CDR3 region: CASSELSSVPGGYTF. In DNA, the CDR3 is TGTGCCAGCAGTGAGTTGTCATCGGTCCCGGGAGGCTACACCTTC.

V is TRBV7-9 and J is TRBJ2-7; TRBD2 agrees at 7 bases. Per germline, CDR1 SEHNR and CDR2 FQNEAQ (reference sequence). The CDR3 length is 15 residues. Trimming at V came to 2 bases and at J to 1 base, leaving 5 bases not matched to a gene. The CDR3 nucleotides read TGTGCCAGCAGCTTAAGCGGGATGTTATCCTACGAGCAGTACTTC. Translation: CASSLSGMLSYEQYF.

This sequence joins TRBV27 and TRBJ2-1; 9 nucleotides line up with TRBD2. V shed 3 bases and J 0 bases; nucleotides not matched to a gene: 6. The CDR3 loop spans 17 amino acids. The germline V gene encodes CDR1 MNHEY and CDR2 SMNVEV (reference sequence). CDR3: CASSFPQLAGSYNEQFF. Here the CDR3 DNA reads TGTGCCAGCAGTTTCCCCCAACTAGCGGGCTCCTACAATGAGCAGTTCTTC.

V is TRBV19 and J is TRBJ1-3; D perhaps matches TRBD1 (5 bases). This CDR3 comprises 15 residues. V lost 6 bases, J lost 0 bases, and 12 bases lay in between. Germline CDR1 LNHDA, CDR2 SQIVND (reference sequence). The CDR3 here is CASRGGTSSGNTIYF. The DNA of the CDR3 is TGTGCCAGTAGAGGTGGGACGAGCTCTGGAAACACCATATATTTT.

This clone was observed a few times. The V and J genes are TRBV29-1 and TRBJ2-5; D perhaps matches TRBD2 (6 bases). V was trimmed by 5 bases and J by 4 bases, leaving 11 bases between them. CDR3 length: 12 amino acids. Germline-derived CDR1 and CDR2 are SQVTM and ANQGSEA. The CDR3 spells CSVRSGVETQYF. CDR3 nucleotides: TGCAGCGTTAGGTCGGGAGTAGAGACCCAGTACTTC.

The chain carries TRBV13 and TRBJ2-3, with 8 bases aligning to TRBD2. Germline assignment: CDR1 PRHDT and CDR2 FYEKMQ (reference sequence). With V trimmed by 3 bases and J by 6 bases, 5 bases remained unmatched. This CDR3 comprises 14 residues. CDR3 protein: CASSFGSGIDTQYF. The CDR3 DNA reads TGTGCCAGCAGCTTCGGTAGCGGGATTGATACGCAGTATTTT.

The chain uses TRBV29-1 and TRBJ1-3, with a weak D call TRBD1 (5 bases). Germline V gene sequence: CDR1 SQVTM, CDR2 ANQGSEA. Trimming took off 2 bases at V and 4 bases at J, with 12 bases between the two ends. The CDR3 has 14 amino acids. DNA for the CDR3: TGCAGCGTTGAACACCAAGACAGCGGAAACACCATATATTTT. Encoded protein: CSVEHQDSGNTIYF. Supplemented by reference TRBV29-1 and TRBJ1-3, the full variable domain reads SAVISQKPSRDICQRGTSLTIQCQVDSQVTMMFWYRQQPGQSLTLIATANQGSEATYESGFVIDKFPISRPNLTFSTLTVSNMSPEDSSIYLCSVEHQDSGNTIYFGEGSWLTVV.

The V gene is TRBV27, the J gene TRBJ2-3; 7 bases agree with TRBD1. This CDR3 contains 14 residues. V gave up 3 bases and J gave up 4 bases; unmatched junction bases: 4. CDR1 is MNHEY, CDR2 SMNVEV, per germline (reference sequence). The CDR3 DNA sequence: TGTGCCAGCAGTTTGCGGCAGGGGGCAGATACGCAGTATTTT. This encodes CASSLRQGADTQYF.

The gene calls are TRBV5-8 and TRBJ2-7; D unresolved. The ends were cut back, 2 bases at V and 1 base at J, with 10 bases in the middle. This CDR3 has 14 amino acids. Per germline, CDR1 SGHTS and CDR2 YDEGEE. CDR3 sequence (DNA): TGTGCCAGCAGCTTCCCCGGCGGTTCCTACGAGCAGTACTTC. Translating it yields CASSFPGGSYEQYF. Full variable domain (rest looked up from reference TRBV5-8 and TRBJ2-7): EAGVTQSPTHLIKTRGQQATLRCSPISGHTSVYWYQQALGLGLQFLLWYDEGEERNRGNFPPRFSGRQFPNYSSELNVNALELEDSALYLCASSFPGGSYEQYFGPGTRLTVT.

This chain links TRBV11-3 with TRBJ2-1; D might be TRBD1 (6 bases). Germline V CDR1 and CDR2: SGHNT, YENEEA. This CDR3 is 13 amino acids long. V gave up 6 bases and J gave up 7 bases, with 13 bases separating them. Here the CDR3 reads CASSPLGGNEQFF. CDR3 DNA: TGTGCCAGCAGTCCGCTAGGGGGAAATGAGCAGTTCTTC.

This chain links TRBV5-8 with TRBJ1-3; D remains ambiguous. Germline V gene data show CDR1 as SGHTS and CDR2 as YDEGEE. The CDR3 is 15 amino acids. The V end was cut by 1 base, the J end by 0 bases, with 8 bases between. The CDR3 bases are TGTGCCAGCAGCTTGTCATGGAGCTCTGGAAACACCATATATTTT. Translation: CASSLSWSSGNTIYF.

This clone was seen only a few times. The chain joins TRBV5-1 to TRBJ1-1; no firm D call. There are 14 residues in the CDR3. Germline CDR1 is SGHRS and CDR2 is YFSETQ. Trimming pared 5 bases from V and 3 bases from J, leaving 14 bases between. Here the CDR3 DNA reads TGCGCCAGCAGGTCCGGGATCGGGGACACTGAAGCTTTCTTT. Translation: CASRSGIGDTEAFF.

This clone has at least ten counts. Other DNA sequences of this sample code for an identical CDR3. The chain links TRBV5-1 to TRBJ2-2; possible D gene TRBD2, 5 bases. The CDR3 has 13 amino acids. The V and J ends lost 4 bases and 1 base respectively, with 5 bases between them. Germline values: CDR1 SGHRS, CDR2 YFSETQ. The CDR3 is CASSEGNTGELFF. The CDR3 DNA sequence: TGCGCCAGCAGCGAGGGGAACACCGGGGAGCTGTTTTTT.

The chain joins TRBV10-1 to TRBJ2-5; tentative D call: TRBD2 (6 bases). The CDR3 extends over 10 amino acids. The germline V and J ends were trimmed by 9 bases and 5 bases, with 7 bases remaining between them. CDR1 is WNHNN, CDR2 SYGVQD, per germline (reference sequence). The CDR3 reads CASGGETQYF. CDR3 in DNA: TGCGCCAGTGGGGGGGAGACCCAGTACTTC.

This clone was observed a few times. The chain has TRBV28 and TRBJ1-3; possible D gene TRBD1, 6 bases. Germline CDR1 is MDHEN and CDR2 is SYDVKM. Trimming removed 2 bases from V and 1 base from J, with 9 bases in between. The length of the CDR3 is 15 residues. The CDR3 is CASSLPRGSGNTIYF. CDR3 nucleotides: TGTGCCAGCAGTTTACCCAGGGGATCTGGAAACACCATATATTTT.

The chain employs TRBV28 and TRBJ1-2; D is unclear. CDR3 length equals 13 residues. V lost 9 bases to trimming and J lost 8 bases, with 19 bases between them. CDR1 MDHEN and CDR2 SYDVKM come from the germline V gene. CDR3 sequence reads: CASSVQFRGGYTF. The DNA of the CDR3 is TGTGCCAGTTCGGTCCAGTTCCGCGGGGGCTACACCTTC.

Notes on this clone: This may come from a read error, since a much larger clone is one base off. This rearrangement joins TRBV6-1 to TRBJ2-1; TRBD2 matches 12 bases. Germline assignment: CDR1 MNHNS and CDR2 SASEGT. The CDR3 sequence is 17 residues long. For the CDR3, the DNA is TGTGCCAGCAGTGAGGCGCTAGCGGGAGGGGCCTACAATGGGCAGTTCTTC. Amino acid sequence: CASSEALAGGAYNGQFF.

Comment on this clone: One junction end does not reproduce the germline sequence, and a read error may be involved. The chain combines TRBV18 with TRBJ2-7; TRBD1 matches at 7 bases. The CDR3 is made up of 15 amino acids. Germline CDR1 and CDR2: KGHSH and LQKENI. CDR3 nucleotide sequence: TGTGCCAGCTCGCCACAGGGGTCCCCGGACTACGAGCAGTACTTC. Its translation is CASSPQGSPDYEQYF. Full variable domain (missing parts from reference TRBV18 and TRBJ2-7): NAGVMQNPRHLVRRRGQEARLRCSPMKGHSHVYWYRQLPEEGLKFMVYLQKENIIDESGMPKERFSAEFPKEGPSILRIQQVVRGDSAAYFCASSPQGSPDYEQYFGPGTRLTVT.

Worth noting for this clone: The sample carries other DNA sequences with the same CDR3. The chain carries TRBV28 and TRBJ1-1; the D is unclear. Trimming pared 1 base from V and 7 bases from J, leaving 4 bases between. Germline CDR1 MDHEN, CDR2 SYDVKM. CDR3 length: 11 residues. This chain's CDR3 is CASSLSFEAFF. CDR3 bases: TGTGCCAGCAGTTTATCCTTTGAAGCTTTCTTT.

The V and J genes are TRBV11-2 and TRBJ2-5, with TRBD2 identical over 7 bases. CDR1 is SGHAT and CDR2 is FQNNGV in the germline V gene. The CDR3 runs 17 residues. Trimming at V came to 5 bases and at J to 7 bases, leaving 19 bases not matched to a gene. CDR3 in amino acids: CASSQPRYKAGSPTQYF. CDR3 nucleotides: TGTGCCAGCAGCCAACCAAGATACAAAGCGGGATCCCCGACCCAGTACTTC. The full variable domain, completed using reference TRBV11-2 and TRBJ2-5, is EAGVAQSPRYKIIEKRQSVAFWCNPISGHATLYWYQQILGQGPKLLIQFQNNGVVDDSQLPKDRFSAERLKGVDSTLKIQPAKLEDSAVYLCASSQPRYKAGSPTQYFGPGTRLLVL.

The CDR3 here is CASSYCRQGLHQPQHF. The CDR3 nucleotides read TGTGCCAGCAGTTACTGCCGACAGGGCCTGCATCAGCCCCAGCATTTT. This sequence joins TRBV6-7 and TRBJ1-5, with 7 bases that match TRBD1. TRBV6-7 is given ORF status, its function remaining uncertain. After removal of 1 base from V and 5 bases from J, the junction contained 8 bases not matched to a gene. The CDR3 is 16 amino acids.

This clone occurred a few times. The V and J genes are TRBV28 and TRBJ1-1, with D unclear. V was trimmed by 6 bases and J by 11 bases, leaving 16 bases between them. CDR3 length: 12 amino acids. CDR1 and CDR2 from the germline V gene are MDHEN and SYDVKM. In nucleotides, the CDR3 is TGTGCCAGCAGATCACAGAGGCGGGATGCTTTCTTT. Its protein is CASRSQRRDAFF. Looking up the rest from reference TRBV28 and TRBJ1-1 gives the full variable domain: DVKVTQSSRYLVKRTGEKVFLECVQDMDHENMFWYRQDPGLGLRLIYFSYDVKMKEKGDIPEGYSVSREKKERFSLILESASTNQTSMYLCASRSQRRDAFFGQGTRLTVV.

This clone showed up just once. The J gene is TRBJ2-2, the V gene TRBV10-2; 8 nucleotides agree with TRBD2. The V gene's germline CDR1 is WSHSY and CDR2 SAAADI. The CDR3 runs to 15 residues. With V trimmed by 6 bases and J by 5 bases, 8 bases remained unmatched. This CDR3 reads CASSSGRSWTGELFF. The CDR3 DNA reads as TGCGCCAGCAGCAGCGGGAGAAGTTGGACCGGGGAGCTGTTTTTT.

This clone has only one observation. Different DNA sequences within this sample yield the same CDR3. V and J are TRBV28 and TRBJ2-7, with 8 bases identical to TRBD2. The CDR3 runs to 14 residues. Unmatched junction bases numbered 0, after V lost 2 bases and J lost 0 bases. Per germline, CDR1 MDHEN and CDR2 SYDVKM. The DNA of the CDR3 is TGTGCCAGCAGTTTAGCGGGAGGCTCCTACGAGCAGTACTTC. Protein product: CASSLAGGSYEQYF.

The CDR3: CASSLGLAGAEQYF. In DNA, the CDR3 is TGTGCCAGCAGCTTAGGCCTAGCGGGAGCCGAGCAGTACTTC. This chain connects TRBV7-3 to TRBJ2-7, with TRBD2 matching over 10 bases. The junction had 4 bases not matched to a gene; V was cut back by 2 bases and J by 6 bases. The CDR3 is 14 amino acids. Germline V lookup: CDR1 SGHTA, CDR2 FQGTGA.

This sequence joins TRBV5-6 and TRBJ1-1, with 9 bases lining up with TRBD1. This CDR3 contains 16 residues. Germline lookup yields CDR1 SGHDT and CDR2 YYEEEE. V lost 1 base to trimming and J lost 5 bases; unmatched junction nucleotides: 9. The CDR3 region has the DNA TGTGCCAGCAGCTTGTTAGCTGGGACAGGGAGAACTGAAGCTTTCTTT. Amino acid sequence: CASSLLAGTGRTEAFF.

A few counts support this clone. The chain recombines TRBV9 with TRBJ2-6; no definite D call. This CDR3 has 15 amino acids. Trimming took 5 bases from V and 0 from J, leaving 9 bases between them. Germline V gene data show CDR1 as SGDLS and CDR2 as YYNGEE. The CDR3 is CASSERVSGANVLTF. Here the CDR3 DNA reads TGTGCCAGCAGTGAAAGAGTCTCTGGGGCCAACGTCCTGACTTTC.

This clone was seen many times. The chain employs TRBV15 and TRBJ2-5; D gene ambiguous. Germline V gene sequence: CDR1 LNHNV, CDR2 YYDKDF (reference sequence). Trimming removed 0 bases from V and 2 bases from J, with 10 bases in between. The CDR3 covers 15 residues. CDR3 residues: CATSRDPHWQETQYF. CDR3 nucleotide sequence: TGTGCCACCAGCAGAGACCCGCACTGGCAAGAGACCCAGTACTTC.

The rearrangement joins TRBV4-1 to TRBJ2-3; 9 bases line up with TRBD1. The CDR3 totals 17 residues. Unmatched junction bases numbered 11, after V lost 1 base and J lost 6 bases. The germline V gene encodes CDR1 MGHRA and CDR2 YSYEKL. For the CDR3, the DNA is TGCGCCAGCAGCCAAGTATTCACAGGGGGCATCTTGGATACGCAGTATTTT. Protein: CASSQVFTGGILDTQYF.

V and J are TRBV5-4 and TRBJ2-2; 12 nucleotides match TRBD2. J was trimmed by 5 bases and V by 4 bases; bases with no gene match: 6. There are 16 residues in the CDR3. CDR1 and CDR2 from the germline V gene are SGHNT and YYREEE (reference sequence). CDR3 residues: CASSIGLAGNTGELFF. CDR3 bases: TGTGCCAGCAGCATCGGACTAGCGGGAAATACCGGGGAGCTGTTTTTT.

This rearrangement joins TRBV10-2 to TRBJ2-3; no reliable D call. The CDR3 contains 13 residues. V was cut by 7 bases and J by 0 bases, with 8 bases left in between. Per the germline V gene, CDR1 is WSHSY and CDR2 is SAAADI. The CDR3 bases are TGCGCCAGCACGGACCTTAGCACAGATACGCAGTATTTT. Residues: CASTDLSTDTQYF.

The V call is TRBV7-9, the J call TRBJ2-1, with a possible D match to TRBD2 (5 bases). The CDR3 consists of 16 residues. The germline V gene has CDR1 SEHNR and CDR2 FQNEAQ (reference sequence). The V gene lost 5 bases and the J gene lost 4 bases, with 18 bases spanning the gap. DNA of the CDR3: TGTGCCAGCAGCCCCTGGGGAAGCGGAGGATACAATGAGCAGTTCTTC. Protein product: CASSPWGSGGYNEQFF.